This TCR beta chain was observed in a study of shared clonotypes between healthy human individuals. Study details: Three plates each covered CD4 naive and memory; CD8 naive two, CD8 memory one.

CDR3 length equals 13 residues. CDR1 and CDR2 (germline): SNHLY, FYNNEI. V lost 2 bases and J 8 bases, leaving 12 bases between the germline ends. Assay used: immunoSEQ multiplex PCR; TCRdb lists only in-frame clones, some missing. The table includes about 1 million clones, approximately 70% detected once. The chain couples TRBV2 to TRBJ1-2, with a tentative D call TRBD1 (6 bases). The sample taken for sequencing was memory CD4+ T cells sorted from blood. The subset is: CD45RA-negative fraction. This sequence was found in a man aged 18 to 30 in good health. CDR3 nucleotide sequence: TGTGCCAGCAGTGAAACAGGGAGTGGGGGCTACACCTTC. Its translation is CASSETGSGGYTF.